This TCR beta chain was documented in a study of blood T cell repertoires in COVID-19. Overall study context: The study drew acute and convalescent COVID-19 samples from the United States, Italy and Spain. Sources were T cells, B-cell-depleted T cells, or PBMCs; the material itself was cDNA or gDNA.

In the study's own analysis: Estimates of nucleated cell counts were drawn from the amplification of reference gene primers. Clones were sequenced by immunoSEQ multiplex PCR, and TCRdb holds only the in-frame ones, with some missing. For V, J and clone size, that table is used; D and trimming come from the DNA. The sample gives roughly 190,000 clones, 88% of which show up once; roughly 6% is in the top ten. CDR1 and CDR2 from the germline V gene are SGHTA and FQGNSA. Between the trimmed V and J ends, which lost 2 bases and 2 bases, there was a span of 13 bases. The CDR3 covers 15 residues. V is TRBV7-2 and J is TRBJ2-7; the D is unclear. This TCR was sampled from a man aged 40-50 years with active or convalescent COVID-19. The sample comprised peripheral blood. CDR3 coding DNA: TGTGCCAGCAGCTTACTTGCGGCGTACACCTACGAGCAGTACTTC. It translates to CASSLLAAYTYEQYF. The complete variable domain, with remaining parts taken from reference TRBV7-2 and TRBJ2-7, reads GAGVSQSPSNKVTEKGKDVELRCDPISGHTALYWYRQSLGQGLEFLIYFQGNSAPDKSGLPSDRFSAERTGGSVSTLTIQRTQQEDSAVYLCASSLLAAYTYEQYFGPGTRLTVT.